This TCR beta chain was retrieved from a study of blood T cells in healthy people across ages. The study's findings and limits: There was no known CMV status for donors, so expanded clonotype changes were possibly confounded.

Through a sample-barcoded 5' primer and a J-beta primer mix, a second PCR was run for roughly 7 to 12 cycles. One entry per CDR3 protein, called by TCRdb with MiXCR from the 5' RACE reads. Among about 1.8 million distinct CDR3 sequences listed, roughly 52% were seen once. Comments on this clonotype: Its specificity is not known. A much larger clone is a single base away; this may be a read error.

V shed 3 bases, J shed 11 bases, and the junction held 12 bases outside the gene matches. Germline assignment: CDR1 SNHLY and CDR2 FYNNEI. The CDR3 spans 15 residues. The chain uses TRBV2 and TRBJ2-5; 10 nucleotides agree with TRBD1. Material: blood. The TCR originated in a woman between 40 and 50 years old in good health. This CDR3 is CASSERQGASNEQYF. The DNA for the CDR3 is TGTGCCAGCAGTGAGCGACAGGGGGCAAGCAATGAGCAGTACTTC.